This TCR beta chain was sequenced in a study of CD8 T cells in Susac syndrome. TCR beta sequences were obtained from blood CD8+ and CD4+ T cells. Study observations and caveats: In Susac patients, clonal expansion was not detected in CD4+ cells.

For this clonotype: Its antigen is not known.

With random hexamers, about 0.45 to 1 ug RNA was reverse transcribed. TCRdb re-derived calls from the immunoSEQ multiplex PCR reads in MiXCR, one entry per CDR3 protein. In the table there are approximately 190,000 distinct CDR3 sequences, 90% to 96% of which are singletons. V lost 5 bases to trimming and J lost 4 bases, with 19 bases between them. From germline, CDR1 is LNHDA and CDR2 SQIVND (reference sequence). The CDR3 totals 16 residues. The sequenced sample consisted of CD4+ T cells from PBMCs. The receptor comes from a human donor with Susac syndrome. The V gene is TRBV19, the J gene TRBJ2-3, with unresolved D. CDR3 amino acids: CASSAAGTTGADTQYF. The CDR3 DNA is TGTGCCAGTAGTGCGGCTGGCACCACTGGCGCAGATACGCAGTATTTT.